The source of this TCR beta chain is a study of OX40 agonist ivuxolimab in advanced cancers. Study results and limitations: In the 0.1 to 3.0 mg/kg range, CD4+ and CD8+ blood T cells had expanded clonally by week 6.

Trimming cost V 0 bases and J 2 bases, with 11 bases left between them. The CDR3 runs to 15 residues. The germline V gene encodes CDR1 SGHTS and CDR2 YDEGEE. TCRdb's copy holds only in-frame clones and misses some; the assay was immunoSEQ multiplex PCR. The data show 25,000 to 30,000 clones, about 88% seen once. As concerns this clone: Its antigen is not identified.

The specimen was CD4+ or CD8+ T cells sorted from blood, collected in a trial of the OX40 agonist ivuxolimab. The chain has TRBV5-8 and TRBJ2-5; no clear D. The sequence came from an adult with an advanced solid tumor such as melanoma, head and neck, liver or kidney cancer. CDR3 sequence (DNA): TGTGCCAGCAGCTTGGCCGGTTGGCAACAAGAGACCCAGTACTTC. This gives the protein CASSLAGWQQETQYF.